This T cell receptor (beta chain) was identified in a study of metastatic and nonmetastatic thyroid tumors (dated by TCRdb to about 2020). About the investigation overall: For patients with malignant and with benign thyroid disease, the researchers compared repertoires between peripheral blood samples and tumor or nodule tissue samples. Study-level results and caveats: In both blood and tumor samples, malignant tumors were reported to have significantly higher TCR beta diversity than benign nodules.

Many counts were recorded for this clone. There is no known antigen for this receptor. The record has no base qualities; no much larger clone is one base away. No patient had received any treatment before thyroid surgery. Using T-cell receptor beta sequencing, the researchers looked back retrospectively at clinical samples from patients, gathered between about 2011 and 2019. Libraries were made using PCR. The sequencing machine was an Illumina HiSeq 4000. The TCR beta-chain CDR3 region of each patient was profiled by high-throughput sequencing. Per the source publication's procedure: The researchers built a classifier to tell apart papillary thyroid cancer patients with distant metastasis, based on CDR3 differences among clinicopathological groups. The Shannon index was used to assess repertoire diversity, and the Morisita-Horn index was used to assess tumor-blood repertoire similarity. Through fastp at Q25 and MiXCR, TCRdb rebuilt clones from the public reads, retaining in-frame beta chains. For this entry, the V and J calls and clone size follow TCRdb and not the study's own pipeline. For this sample the table gives about 92,000 clones, of which approximately 15% were detected only once. 3% to 4.5% of the sample is taken by the ten largest.

Germline trimming: 7 bases from V, 5 bases from J; junction bases outside gene matches: 6. Its CDR3 holds 13 amino acids, cysteine through phenylalanine. The CDR3 DNA has 39 bases and is translated from base 1. The germline V gene (reference sequence) sets CDR1 to LNHDA and CDR2 to SQIVND. This receptor was taken from a female donor with papillary thyroid cancer or a benign thyroid nodule (not recorded which). Some clones in this sample may be carry-over from other donors' samples. The chain employs TRBV19 and TRBJ1-1, and 8 junction bases match TRBD1. The sequencing sample was made of blood. In nucleotides, the sequence is TGTGCCAGTACAGGGGGCGCGAGGACTGAAGCTTTCTTT. Its amino acids are CASTGGARTEAFF.